This TCR beta chain was sequenced for a study of Ad26.COV2.S vaccination and SARS-CoV-2 variants. Overall study results and limits: Spike-specific TCR breadth was greater after Ad26.COV2.S than placebo. The study found similar non-spike TCR breadth in vaccine and placebo recipients.

On this clone itself: Its antigen is still unknown.

Only in-frame clones appear in the TCRdb table, and some are missing; sequencing was by immunoSEQ multiplex PCR. The table has around 350,000 clones, roughly nine tenths seen once; the top ten hold roughly 3.9%. Germline V gene data show CDR1 as SEHNR and CDR2 as FQNEAQ (reference sequence). Trimming shortened V by 2 bases and J by 8 bases, and 10 bases separated the two germline ends. This CDR3 has 13 residues. This clonotype was obtained from a human donor who had recovered from COVID-19. The chain recombines TRBV7-9 with TRBJ2-1; TRBD1 might be the D (6 bases). Specimen: peripheral blood, collected after recovery from COVID-19. The CDR3 is CASSLNRADEQFF. The DNA of the CDR3 is TGTGCCAGCAGCTTAAACAGGGCGGATGAGCAGTTCTTC.